Reported below is one T cell receptor (beta chain). This sample is drawn from a study of blood T cell repertoires in COVID-19. Whole-study context: The study drew acute and convalescent COVID-19 samples from the United States, Italy and Spain. In each case, the material was cDNA or gDNA derived from T cells, B-cell-depleted T cells, or PBMCs.

The V gene's germline CDR1 is MNHEY and CDR2 SVGAGI. The CDR3 runs to 15 residues. Unmatched junction bases numbered 10, after V lost 6 bases and J lost 7 bases. In the original workflow: Researchers report that nucleated cell counts were estimated from reference gene primer amplification. TCRdb's copy holds only in-frame clones and misses some; the assay was immunoSEQ multiplex PCR. V and J calls and clone size are those listed in that table; D and trimming were worked out from the DNA. In the table there are a few hundred thousand clones, roughly nine tenths of which are singletons. Sequenced input: peripheral blood. This clonotype was obtained from a man in his fifties with acute or convalescent COVID-19. V gene TRBV6-5 combines with J gene TRBJ2-3; TRBD2 agrees at 10 bases. CDR3 amino acids: CASRPGLARYNTQYF. CDR3 DNA: TGTGCCAGCAGGCCGGGACTAGCGCGATATAATACGCAGTATTTT.